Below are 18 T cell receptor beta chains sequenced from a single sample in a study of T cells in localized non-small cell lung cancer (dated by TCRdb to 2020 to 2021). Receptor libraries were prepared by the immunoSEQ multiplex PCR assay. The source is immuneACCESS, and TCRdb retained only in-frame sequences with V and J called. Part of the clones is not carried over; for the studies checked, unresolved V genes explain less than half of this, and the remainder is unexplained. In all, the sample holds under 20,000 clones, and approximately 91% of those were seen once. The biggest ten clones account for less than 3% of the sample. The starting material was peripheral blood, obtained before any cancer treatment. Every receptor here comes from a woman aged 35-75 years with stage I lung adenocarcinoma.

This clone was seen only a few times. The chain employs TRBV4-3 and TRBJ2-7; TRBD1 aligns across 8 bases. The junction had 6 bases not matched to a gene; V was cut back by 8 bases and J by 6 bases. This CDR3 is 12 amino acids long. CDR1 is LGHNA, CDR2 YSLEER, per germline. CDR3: CASGGQGREQYF. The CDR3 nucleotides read TGCGCCAGCGGCGGACAGGGCCGCGAGCAGTACTTC.

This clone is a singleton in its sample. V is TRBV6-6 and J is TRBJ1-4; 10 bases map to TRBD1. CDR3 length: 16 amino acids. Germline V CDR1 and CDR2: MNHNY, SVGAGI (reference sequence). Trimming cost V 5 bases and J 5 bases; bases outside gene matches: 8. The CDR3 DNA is TGTGCCAGCAGTACCGACAGGGGGCCCCTCAATGAAAAACTGTTTTTT. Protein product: CASSTDRGPLNEKLFF.

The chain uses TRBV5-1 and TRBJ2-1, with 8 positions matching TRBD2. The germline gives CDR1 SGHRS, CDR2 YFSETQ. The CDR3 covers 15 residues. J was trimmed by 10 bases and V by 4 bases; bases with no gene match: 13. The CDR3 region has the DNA TGCGCCAGCAGCGTAGACCCCGGACTAGCTCGGGAGCAGTTCTTC. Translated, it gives CASSVDPGLAREQFF. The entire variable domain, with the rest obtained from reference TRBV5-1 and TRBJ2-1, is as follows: KAGVTQTPRYLIKTRGQQVTLSCSPISGHRSVSWYQQTPGQGLQFLFEYFSETQRNKGNFPGRFSGRQFSNSRSEMNVSTLELGDSALYLCASSVDPGLAREQFFGPGTRLTVL.

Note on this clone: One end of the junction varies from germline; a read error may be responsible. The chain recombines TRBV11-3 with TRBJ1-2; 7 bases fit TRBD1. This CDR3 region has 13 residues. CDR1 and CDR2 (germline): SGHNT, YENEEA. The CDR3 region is CASSLDRARGYTF. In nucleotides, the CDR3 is TGTGCCAGCAGCCTAGACAGGGCTCGTGGCTACACCTTC.

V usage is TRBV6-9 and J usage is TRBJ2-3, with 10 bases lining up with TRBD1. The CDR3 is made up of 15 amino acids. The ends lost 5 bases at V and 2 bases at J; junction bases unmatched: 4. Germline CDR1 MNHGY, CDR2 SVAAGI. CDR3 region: CASSAGTGDTDTQYF. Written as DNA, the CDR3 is TGTGCCAGCAGTGCCGGGACAGGGGACACAGATACGCAGTATTTT.

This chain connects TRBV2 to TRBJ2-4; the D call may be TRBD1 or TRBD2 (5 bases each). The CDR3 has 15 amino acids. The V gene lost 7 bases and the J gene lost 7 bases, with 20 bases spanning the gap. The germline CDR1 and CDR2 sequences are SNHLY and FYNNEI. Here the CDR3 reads CASNAPSTGTNIQYF. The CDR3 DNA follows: TGTGCCAGCAACGCTCCGAGTACCGGGACCAACATTCAGTACTTC.

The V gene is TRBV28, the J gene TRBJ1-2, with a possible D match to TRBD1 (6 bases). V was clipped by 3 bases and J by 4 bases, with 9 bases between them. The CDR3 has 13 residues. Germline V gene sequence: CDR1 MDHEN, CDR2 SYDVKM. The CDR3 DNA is TGTGCCAGCAGTTTTTTCAGGGGCTATGGCTACACCTTC. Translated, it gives CASSFFRGYGYTF.

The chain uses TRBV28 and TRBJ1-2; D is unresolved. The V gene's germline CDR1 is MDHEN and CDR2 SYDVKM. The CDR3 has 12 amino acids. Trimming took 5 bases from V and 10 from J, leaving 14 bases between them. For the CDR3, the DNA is TGTGCCAGCAGTGTATCGGCTGTGGACTACACCTTC. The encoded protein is CASSVSAVDYTF.

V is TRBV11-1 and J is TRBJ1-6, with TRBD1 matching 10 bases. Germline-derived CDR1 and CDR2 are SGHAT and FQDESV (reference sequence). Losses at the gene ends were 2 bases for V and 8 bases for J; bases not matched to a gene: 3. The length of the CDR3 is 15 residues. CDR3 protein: CASSLSGQGDSPLHF. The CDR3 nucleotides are TGTGCCAGCAGCTTATCCGGACAGGGGGATTCACCCCTCCACTTT. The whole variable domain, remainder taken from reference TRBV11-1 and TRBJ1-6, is EAEVAQSPRYKITEKSQAVAFWCDPISGHATLYWYRQILGQGPELLVQFQDESVVDDSQLPKDRFSAERLKGVDSTLKIQPAELGDSAMYLCASSLSGQGDSPLHFGNGTRLTVT.

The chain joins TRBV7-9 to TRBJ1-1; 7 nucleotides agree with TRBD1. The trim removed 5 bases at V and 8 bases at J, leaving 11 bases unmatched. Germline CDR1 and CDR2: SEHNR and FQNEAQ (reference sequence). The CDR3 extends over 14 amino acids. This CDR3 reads CASSPNPHRGEAFF. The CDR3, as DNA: TGTGCCAGCAGCCCCAACCCACACAGGGGCGAAGCTTTCTTT.

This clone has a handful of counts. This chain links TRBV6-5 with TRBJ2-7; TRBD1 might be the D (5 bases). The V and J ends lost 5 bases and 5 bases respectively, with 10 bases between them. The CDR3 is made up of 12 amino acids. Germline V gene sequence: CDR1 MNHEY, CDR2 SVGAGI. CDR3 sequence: CASSNQGNEQYF. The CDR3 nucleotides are TGTGCCAGCAGTAACCAGGGAAACGAGCAGTACTTC.

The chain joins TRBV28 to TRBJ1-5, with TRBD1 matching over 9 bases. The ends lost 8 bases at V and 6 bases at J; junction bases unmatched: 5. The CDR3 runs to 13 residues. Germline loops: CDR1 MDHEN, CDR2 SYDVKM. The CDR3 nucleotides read TGTGCCAGCTCGGGACAGGGTCCTCAGCCCCAGCATTTT. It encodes CASSGQGPQPQHF.

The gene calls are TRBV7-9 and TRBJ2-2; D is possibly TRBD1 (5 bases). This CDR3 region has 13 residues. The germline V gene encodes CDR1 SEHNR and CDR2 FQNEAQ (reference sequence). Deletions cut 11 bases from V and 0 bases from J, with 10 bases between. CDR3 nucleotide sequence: TGTGCCCAGGACAACCCGAACACCGGGGAGCTGTTTTTT. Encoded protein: CAQDNPNTGELFF.

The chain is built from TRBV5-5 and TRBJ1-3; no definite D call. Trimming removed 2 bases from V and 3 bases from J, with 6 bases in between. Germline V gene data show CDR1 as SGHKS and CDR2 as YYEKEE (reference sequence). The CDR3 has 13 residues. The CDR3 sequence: CASSLEGGNTIYF. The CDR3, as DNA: TGTGCCAGCAGCTTAGAGGGTGGAAACACCATATATTTT.

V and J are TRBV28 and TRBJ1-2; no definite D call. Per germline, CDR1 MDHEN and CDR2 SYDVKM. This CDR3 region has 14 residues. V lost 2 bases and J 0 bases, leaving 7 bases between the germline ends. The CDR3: CASSLHLSNYGYTF. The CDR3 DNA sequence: TGTGCCAGCAGTTTACACCTTTCTAACTATGGCTACACCTTC.

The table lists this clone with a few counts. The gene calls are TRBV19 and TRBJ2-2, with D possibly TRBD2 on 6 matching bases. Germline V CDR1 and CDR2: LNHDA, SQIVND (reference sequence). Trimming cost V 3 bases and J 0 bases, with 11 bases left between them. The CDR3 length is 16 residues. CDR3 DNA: TGTGCCAGTAGTATTTCTGCGGGGTCGAACACCGGGGAGCTGTTTTTT. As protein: CASSISAGSNTGELFF.

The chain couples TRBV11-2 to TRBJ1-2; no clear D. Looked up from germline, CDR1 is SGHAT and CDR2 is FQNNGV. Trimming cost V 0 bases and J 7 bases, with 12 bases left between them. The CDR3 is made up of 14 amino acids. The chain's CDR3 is CASSLDLASGGYTF. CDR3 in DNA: TGTGCCAGCAGCTTAGACCTGGCGTCGGGTGGCTACACCTTC.

The CDR3 protein is CASSDTQNRDTGELFF. CDR3 nucleotide sequence: TGTGCCAGCAGTGACACCCAGAACAGGGACACCGGGGAGCTGTTTTTT. The chain couples TRBV6-4 to TRBJ2-2, with a weak D call TRBD1 (6 bases). The V gene lost 2 bases and the J gene lost 3 bases, with 13 bases spanning the gap. Germline assignment: CDR1 MRHNA and CDR2 SNTAGT. The CDR3 is made up of 16 amino acids.